The 19 T cell receptor beta chains listed next were all sequenced from one sample in a study of CD8 T cells in Susac syndrome. Reverse transcription used about 0.45 to 1 ug RNA and random hexamers. A single record per CDR3 protein comes from TCRdb applying MiXCR to the immunoSEQ multiplex PCR reads. The sample has a few hundred thousand distinct CDR3 sequences; approximately 95% are singletons. Sequences were obtained from CD4+ T cells from PBMCs. Source of these receptors: a human donor with multiple sclerosis.

This clonotype has a single count. The genes are TRBV3-1 and TRBJ1-2; D remains unclear. Trimming pared 0 bases from V and 7 bases from J, leaving 9 bases between. CDR1 LGHDT and CDR2 YNNKEL come from the germline V gene (reference sequence). CDR3 length equals 13 residues. CDR3 coding DNA: TGTGCCAGCAGCCAAGAAGGGAGGAGTGGCTACACCTTC. Amino acids: CASSQEGRSGYTF.

This clonotype showed up just once. The rearrangement links TRBV15 to TRBJ2-7; 8 nucleotides line up with TRBD1. The germline CDR1 and CDR2 sequences are LNHNV and YYDKDF (reference sequence). The ends lost 0 bases at V and 0 bases at J; junction bases unmatched: 1. The CDR3 runs 15 residues. The CDR3 sequence: CATSREQGGSYEQYF. The CDR3 DNA reads as TGTGCCACCAGCAGAGAACAGGGGGGCTCCTACGAGCAGTACTTC.

The CDR3 here is CASGLAGGRSWQTQYF. In nucleotides, the CDR3 is TGTGCCAGCGGCCTAGCGGGGGGCCGATCGTGGCAGACCCAGTACTTC. The chain is built from TRBV11-2 and TRBJ2-5, with 11 bases matching TRBD2. The CDR3 has 16 amino acids. The V and J ends lost 8 bases and 6 bases, in that order; junction bases with no gene match: 14. Germline assignment: CDR1 SGHAT and CDR2 FQNNGV.

The genes are TRBV20-1 and TRBJ1-1, with unresolved D. The germline CDR1 and CDR2 sequences are DFQATT and SNEGSKA (reference sequence). There are 11 residues in the CDR3. V was cut by 5 bases and J by 4 bases, with 8 bases left in between. The CDR3 DNA reads as TGCAGTGCTCCTACAAGCACTGAAGCTTTCTTT. The encoded protein is CSAPTSTEAFF.

The CDR3 coding sequence is TGTGCCAGCAGTTATGAAGAGACCCAGTACTTC. As protein: CASSYEETQYF. This chain links TRBV6-2 or TRBV6-3 with TRBJ2-5; D uncertain. The CDR3 has 11 residues. The germline gives CDR1 MNHEY, CDR2 SVGEGT. V shed 3 bases and J shed 3 bases, with 2 bases lying between them.

The chain links TRBV30 to TRBJ2-1; D is undetermined. V dropped 3 bases and J dropped 9 bases, with 15 bases sitting between them. The CDR3 is 13 residues long. The germline CDR1 and CDR2 sequences are GTSNPN and SVGIG (reference sequence). In nucleotides, the CDR3 is TGTGCCTGGAGCCCCCTGGGGATCAGTGAGCAGTTCTTC. Translation: CAWSPLGISEQFF.

V and J are TRBV3-1 and TRBJ2-7, with TRBD1 as a possible D gene (5 bases). V shed 0 bases and J shed 6 bases, with 12 bases lying between them. There are 14 residues in the CDR3. CDR1 is LGHDT and CDR2 is YNNKEL in the germline V gene (reference sequence). The DNA of the CDR3 is TGTGCCAGCAGCCAAGATAGTTCAGGGTTCGAGCAGTACTTC. Translation gives CASSQDSSGFEQYF.

J is TRBJ2-7 and V is TRBV12-3 or TRBV12-4, with 8 positions matching TRBD1. The CDR3 extends over 14 amino acids. With V trimmed by 6 bases and J by 5 bases, 9 bases remained unmatched. Written as DNA, the CDR3 is TGTGCCAGCAGACCCACAGGGGGTGTTAACGAGCAGTACTTC. Amino acids: CASRPTGGVNEQYF.

V gene TRBV30 combines with J gene TRBJ2-5, with D possibly being TRBD1 (6 bases). Trimming took off 3 bases at V and 2 bases at J, with 10 bases between the two ends. The CDR3 has 13 amino acids. Germline V lookup: CDR1 GTSNPN, CDR2 SVGIG (reference sequence). The CDR3 is CAWRRTVQETQYF. CDR3 DNA: TGTGCCTGGAGACGGACAGTTCAAGAGACCCAGTACTTC.

The V and J genes are TRBV25-1 and TRBJ1-5, with TRBD1 matching 12 bases. There are 14 residues in the CDR3. J lost 5 bases, V lost 6 bases, and 2 bases had no gene match. Germline CDR1 MGHDK, CDR2 SYGVNS. This CDR3 is CASRGTGGHQPQHF. CDR3 nucleotide sequence: TGTGCCAGCAGAGGGACAGGGGGCCATCAGCCCCAGCATTTT.

The chain recombines TRBV7-8 with TRBJ2-1, with D possibly matching TRBD2 (6 bases). CDR1 SGHVS and CDR2 FQNEAQ come from the germline V gene. Trimming left V 9 bases short and J 7 bases short, with 16 bases between. The CDR3 totals 13 residues. The CDR3 sequence is CASRLAGSNEQFF. Here the CDR3 DNA reads TGTGCCAGTCGTCTGGCGGGGTCTAATGAGCAGTTCTTC.

The chain has TRBV29-1 and TRBJ1-1; D is uncertain. The CDR3 extends over 12 amino acids. Germline V CDR1 and CDR2: SQVTM, ANQGSEA. V dropped 4 bases and J dropped 4 bases, with 10 bases sitting between them. DNA for the CDR3: TGCAGCGTTGTTGGAGAGGGCACTGAAGCTTTCTTT. This gives the protein CSVVGEGTEAFF. Based on the CDR3 plus reference TRBV29-1 and TRBJ1-1, the full variable domain is SAVISQKPSRDICQRGTSLTIQCQVDSQVTMMFWYRQQPGQSLTLIATANQGSEATYESGFVIDKFPISRPNLTFSTLTVSNMSPEDSSIYLCSVVGEGTEAFFGQGTRLTVV.

This chain links TRBV12-3 or TRBV12-4 with TRBJ2-1; tentatively, D is TRBD2 (6 bases). The V and J ends lost 7 bases and 6 bases respectively, with 16 bases between them. The CDR3 is 14 amino acids. CDR3 amino acids: CASTPGLAANEQFF. DNA of the CDR3: TGTGCCAGCACCCCAGGCTTAGCGGCCAATGAGCAGTTCTTC.

The genes are TRBV21-1 and TRBJ2-7; the D call in the table, TRBD2, was not verified against the DNA. TRBV21-1 is a recognized pseudogene. The length of the CDR3 is 11 residues. CDR3 DNA sequence: TGTGCCAAGAGCTATTCCAGGGAGCAGTACTTC. It translates to CAKSYSREQYF.

The V gene is TRBV4-1, the J gene TRBJ1-6; D gene uncertain. Per the germline V gene, CDR1 is MGHRA and CDR2 is YSYEKL. Trimming cost V 5 bases and J 9 bases, with 17 bases left between them. This CDR3 comprises 15 residues. CDR3 sequence reads: CASSLAGSAASPLHF. The CDR3 DNA reads TGCGCCAGCAGCTTGGCAGGATCGGCGGCTTCACCCCTCCACTTT.

In this sample, this clonotype turned up once. In nucleotides, the CDR3 is TGTGCCAGCAGTATTACAGGGCAAGAGACCCAGTACTTC. Amino acids: CASSITGQETQYF. V and J are TRBV28 and TRBJ2-5; perhaps TRBD1 as D (6 bases). CDR3 length equals 13 residues. V dropped 5 bases and J dropped 2 bases, with 9 bases sitting between them. Per germline, CDR1 MDHEN and CDR2 SYDVKM.

The chain uses TRBV9 and TRBJ2-1; possible D gene TRBD2, 5 bases. The CDR3 runs to 15 residues. Looked up from germline, CDR1 is SGDLS and CDR2 is YYNGEE. Trimming removed 4 bases at V and 7 bases at J, with 18 bases between. This CDR3 is CASSPTDWRRNEQFF. CDR3 bases: TGTGCCAGCAGCCCAACGGACTGGAGAAGGAATGAGCAGTTCTTC.

The chain joins TRBV29-1 to TRBJ1-1, with D hard to call. CDR1 and CDR2 (germline): SQVTM, ANQGSEA. With 7 bases removed from V and 4 bases from J, the gap between germline ends came to 10 bases. This CDR3 has 11 residues. CDR3 residues: CSGRRSTEAFF. The CDR3 bases are TGCAGCGGTCGTAGGTCCACTGAAGCTTTCTTT.

The chain joins TRBV5-1 to TRBJ2-1; TRBD1 matches at 7 bases. CDR1 and CDR2 from the germline V gene are SGHRS and YFSETQ. Trimming cost V 0 bases and J 9 bases; bases outside gene matches: 9. The CDR3 is made up of 15 amino acids. The CDR3 DNA is TGCGCCAGCAGCTTGGGGACAGGCGACTGGGCTGAGCAGTTCTTC. Protein sequence: CASSLGTGDWAEQFF.